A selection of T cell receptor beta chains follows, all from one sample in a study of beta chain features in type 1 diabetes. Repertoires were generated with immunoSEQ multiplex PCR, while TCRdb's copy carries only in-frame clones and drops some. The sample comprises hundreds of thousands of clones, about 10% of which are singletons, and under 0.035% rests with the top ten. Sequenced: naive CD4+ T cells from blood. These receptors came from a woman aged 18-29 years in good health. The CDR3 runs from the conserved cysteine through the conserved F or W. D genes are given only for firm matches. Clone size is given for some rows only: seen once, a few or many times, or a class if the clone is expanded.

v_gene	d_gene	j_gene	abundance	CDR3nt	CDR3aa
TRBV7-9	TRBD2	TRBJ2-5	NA	TGTGCCAGCAGCTTACTGGGCGGGGGGTTCCAAGAGACCCAGTACTTC	CASSLLGGGFQETQYF
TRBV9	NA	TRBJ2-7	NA	TGTGCCAGCAGCGTAAACGAGAGACACCACGAGCAGTACTTC	CASSVNERHHEQYF
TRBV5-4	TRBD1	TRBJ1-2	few	TGTGCCAGCAGCTTGCGAGACAGGGGATTCGGCTACACCTTC	CASSLRDRGFGYTF
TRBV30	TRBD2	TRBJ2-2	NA	TGTGCCTGGAGTGTAAAAGCGGGAGTCCCAATACCGGCCGGGGAGCTGTTTTTT	CAWSVKAGVPIPAGELFF
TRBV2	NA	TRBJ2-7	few	TGTGCCAGCAGGCGGGAACTCTACGAGCAGTACTTC	CASRRELYEQYF
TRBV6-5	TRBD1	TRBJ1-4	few	TGTGCCAGCAGTCTAACAGGGGGCCCGGGGGAAAAACTGTTTTTT	CASSLTGGPGEKLFF
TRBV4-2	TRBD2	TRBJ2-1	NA	TGTGCCAGCAGCCTCCGCGGGGGGGCGGGAGCGGCGGAAGGCCATGAGCAGTTCTTC	CASSLRGGAGAAEGHEQFF
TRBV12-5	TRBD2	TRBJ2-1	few	TGTGCTAGTGGTTTGGTACTACCTAGCGGGAGGGACAATGAGCAGTTCTTC	CASGLVLPSGRDNEQFF
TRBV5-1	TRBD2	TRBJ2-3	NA	TGCGCCAGCAGCGAGGGACTAGCGGGGGGCACAGATACGCAGTATTTT	CASSEGLAGGTDTQYF
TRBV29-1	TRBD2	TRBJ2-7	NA	TGCAGCGTTGAAGGGCTAGCGGGAGGGGCCTACGAGCAGTACTTC	CSVEGLAGGAYEQYF
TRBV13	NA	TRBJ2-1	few	TGTGCCAGCAGCATTGAGACAGTCCCCAGCTCCTACAATGAGCAGTTCTTC	CASSIETVPSSYNEQFF
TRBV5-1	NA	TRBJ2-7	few	TGCGCCAGCAGCTTGGCCGTGGGCAGATCCTACGAGCAGTACTTC	CASSLAVGRSYEQYF
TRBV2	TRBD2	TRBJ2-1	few	TGTGCCAGCAGTGTTGCAGCGGGAGACTCCTACAATGAGCAGTTCTTC	CASSVAAGDSYNEQFF
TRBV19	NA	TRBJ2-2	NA	TGTGCCAGTAGTATTGAGCACACCGGGGAGCTGTTTTTT	CASSIEHTGELFF
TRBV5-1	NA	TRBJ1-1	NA	TGCGCCAGCAGCTTGGCCCCGGGTAACACTGAAGCTTTCTTT	CASSLAPGNTEAFF
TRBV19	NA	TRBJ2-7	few	TGTGCCAGTAGTATCAGCCCAGGGTTTGCCGAGCAGTACTTC	CASSISPGFAEQYF
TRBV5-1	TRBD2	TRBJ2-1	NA	TGCGCCAGCAGCCCCGGTTTAGCGGGAAACAATGAGCAGTTCTTC	CASSPGLAGNNEQFF
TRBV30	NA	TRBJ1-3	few	TGTGCCTGGAGTGGGACAGTTGGAAACACCATATATTTT	CAWSGTVGNTIYF
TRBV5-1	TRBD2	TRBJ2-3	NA	TGCGCCAGCAGCTTACCGGCGGGAGGGACAGATACGCAGTATTTT	CASSLPAGGTDTQYF
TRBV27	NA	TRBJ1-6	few	TGTGCCAGCAGTGATCAAGCCCCCGCACCCCTCCACTTT	CASSDQAPAPLHF
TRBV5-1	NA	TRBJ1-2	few	TGCGCCAGCAGCTTGGGACAGAACTATGGCTACACCTTC	CASSLGQNYGYTF
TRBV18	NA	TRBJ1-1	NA	TGTGCCAGCTCACGAGGACAAAACACTGAAGCTTTCTTT	CASSRGQNTEAFF
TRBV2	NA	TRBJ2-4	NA	TGTGCCAGCAGGAGGGATTTAGCCAAAAACATTCAGTACTTC	CASRRDLAKNIQYF
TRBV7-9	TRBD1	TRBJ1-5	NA	TGTGCCAGCAGCCGACAGGGAATAGGTCAGCCCCAGCATTTT	CASSRQGIGQPQHF
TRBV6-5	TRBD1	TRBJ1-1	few	TGTGCCAGCGGGGGACAGACCTTGAACACTGAAGCTTTCTTT	CASGGQTLNTEAFF
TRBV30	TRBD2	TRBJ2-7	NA	TGTGCCTGGACTAGCGGTTCCTACGAGCAGTACTTC	CAWTSGSYEQYF
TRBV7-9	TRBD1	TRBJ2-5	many	TGTGCCAGCAGCGGGGGACAGCCTAACCAAGAGACCCAGTACTTC	CASSGGQPNQETQYF
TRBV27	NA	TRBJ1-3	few	TGTGCCAGCAGTTTATCGGGCAGGGGAAACACCATATATTTT	CASSLSGRGNTIYF
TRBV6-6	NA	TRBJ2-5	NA	TGTGCCAGCAGTTACTCGAGTGAGACCCAGTACTTC	CASSYSSETQYF
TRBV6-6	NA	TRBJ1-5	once	TGTGCCAGCAGTGGACGACAGAATAGCAATCAGCCCCAGCATTTC	CASSGRQNSNQPQHF
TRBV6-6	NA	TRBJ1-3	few	TGTGCCAGCAGCTTCGACAGACACTCTGGAAACACCATATATTTT	CASSFDRHSGNTIYF
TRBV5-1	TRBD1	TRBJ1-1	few	TGCGCCAGCAGCTTAACCCCCTTTCAGGGGGTGAAGACTGAAGCTTTCTTT	CASSLTPFQGVKTEAFF
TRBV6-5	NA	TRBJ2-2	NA	TGTGCCAGCAGTTATCAGGAGGGGTACACCGGGGAGCTGTTTTTT	CASSYQEGYTGELFF
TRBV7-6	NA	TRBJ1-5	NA	TGTGCCAGCAGCTTAGTCGGAGATCAGCCCCAGCATTTT	CASSLVGDQPQHF
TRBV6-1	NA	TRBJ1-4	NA	TGTGCCAGCAGTGACCAGGGTGAAAAACTGTTTTTT	CASSDQGEKLFF
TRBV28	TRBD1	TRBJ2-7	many	TGTGCCAGCCCCCGGGACAGGAGCTCCTACGAGCAGTACTTC	CASPRDRSSYEQYF
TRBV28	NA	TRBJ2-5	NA	TGTGCCAGCAGCGGGGGACAGCAACAAGAGACCCAGTACTTC	CASSGGQQQETQYF
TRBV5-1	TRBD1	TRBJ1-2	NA	TGCGCCAGCAGCTTTCCACAGGGGGATGGCTACACCTTC	CASSFPQGDGYTF
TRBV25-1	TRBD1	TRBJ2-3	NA	TGTGCCAGCAGTGCCGGGACAGCTAGCACAGATACGCAGTATTTT	CASSAGTASTDTQYF
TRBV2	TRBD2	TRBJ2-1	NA	TGTGCCAGCAGCGGACTAGGGTTCGATGAGCAGTTCTTC	CASSGLGFDEQFF
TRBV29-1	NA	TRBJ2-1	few	TGCAGCGTTCACACCGAAAATTACAATGAGCAGTTCTTC	CSVHTENYNEQFF
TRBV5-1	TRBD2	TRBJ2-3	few	TGCGCCAGCAGCTTGGGTTTAGGACTAGCGGACACAGATACGCAGTATTTT	CASSLGLGLADTDTQYF
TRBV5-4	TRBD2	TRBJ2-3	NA	TGTGCCAGCAGCTTGAGCGGGGGGGCGGATACGCAGTATTTT	CASSLSGGADTQYF
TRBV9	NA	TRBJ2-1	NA	TGTGCCAGCAGCGTAGCTACGTCTTTTTCCTACAATGAGCAGTTCTTC	CASSVATSFSYNEQFF
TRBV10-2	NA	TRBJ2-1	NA	TGCGCCAGCAGTGAGCAAGCTGATGAGCAGTTCTTC	CASSEQADEQFF
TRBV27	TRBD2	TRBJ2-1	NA	TGTGCCAGCAGAAGTAGCGGGAGAGCGAATGAGCAGTTCTTC	CASRSSGRANEQFF
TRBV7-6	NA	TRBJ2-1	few	TGTGCCAGCAGCGTCAGGGGCGGGAATGAGCAGTTCTTC	CASSVRGGNEQFF
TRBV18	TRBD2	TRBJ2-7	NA	TGTGCCAGCTCACCCACTAGCGGGAGCTCCTACGAGCAGTACTTC	CASSPTSGSSYEQYF
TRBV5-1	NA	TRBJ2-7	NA	TGCGCCAGCAGCTACCTTGAAGGGGGAGGGCCTTCCGAGCAGTACTTC	CASSYLEGGGPSEQYF
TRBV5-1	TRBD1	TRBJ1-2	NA	TGCGCCAGCAGCTTTGTAGACAGGGTCAATGGCTACACCTTC	CASSFVDRVNGYTF
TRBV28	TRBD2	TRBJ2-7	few	TGTGCCAGCAGTTTATTCAACGGGAGGGATAGGAACGAGCAGTACTTC	CASSLFNGRDRNEQYF
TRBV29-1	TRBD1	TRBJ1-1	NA	TGCAGCGTAGCATCAGGGGGGAACACTGAAGCTTTCTTT	CSVASGGNTEAFF
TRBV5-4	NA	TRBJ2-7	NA	TGTGCCAGCAGCTTGAGGGGCGGGGAATACGAGCAGTACTTC	CASSLRGGEYEQYF
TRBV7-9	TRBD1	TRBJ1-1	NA	TGTGCCAGCAGCTCAACAGGGGGGGCTTTCTTT	CASSSTGGAFF
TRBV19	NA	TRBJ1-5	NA	TGTGCCAGTACTTTGAGGAATCAGCCCCAGCATTTT	CASTLRNQPQHF